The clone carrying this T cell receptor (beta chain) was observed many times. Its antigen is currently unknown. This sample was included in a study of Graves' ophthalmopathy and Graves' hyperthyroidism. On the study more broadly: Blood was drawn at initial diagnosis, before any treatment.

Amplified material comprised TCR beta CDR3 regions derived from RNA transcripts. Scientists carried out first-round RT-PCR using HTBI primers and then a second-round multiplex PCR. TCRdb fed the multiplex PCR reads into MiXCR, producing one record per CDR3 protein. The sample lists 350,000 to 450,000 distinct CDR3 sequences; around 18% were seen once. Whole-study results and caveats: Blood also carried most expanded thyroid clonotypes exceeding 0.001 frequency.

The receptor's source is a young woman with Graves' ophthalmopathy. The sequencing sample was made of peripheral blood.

The CDR3 sequence: CASSFNHRGRGDGYTF. DNA of the CDR3: TGTGCCAGCAGTTTTAACCACAGGGGGCGGGGAGATGGCTACACCTTC. J is TRBJ1-2 and V is TRBV28, with 9 positions matching TRBD1. V was clipped by 3 bases and J by 6 bases; unmatched bases: 11. The germline gives CDR1 MDHEN, CDR2 SYDVKM. The CDR3 consists of 16 residues.